Listed below are T cell receptor beta chains from one sample, sequenced in a study of blood T cell repertoires in COVID-19. Data came from immunoSEQ multiplex PCR; TCRdb stores just in-frame clones and leaves some out. The sample has 70,000 to 95,000 clones; approximately 90% are singletons. The sample taken for sequencing was peripheral blood. These TCRs come from a woman older than 75 with active COVID-19. Each CDR3 is given with its conserved first and last residue. D genes are given only for firm matches.

D gene,V gene,CDR3 protein
-,TRBV28,CASSQSDSPLHF
-,TRBV6-2/TRBV6-3,CASSFLYGYTF
-,TRBV11-2,CASSPLDSPTGELFF
-,TRBV5-6,CASSQYGQGRQYF
TRBD1,TRBV3-1/TRBV3-2,CASQGGQGFYEQYF
TRBD1,TRBV30,CAWSPGYRGEDYGVNNQPQHF
TRBD1,TRBV29-1,CSAPGTANTEAFF
-,TRBV27,CASSTGTLGTQYF
TRBD1,TRBV28,CASSIRGPLSYEQYF
-,TRBV18,CASSIGQPNTEAFF
-,TRBV5-4,CASSLGGQFNQPQHF
TRBD1,TRBV2,CASKQGASNQPQHF
TRBD2,TRBV7-9,CASSTATSGSGNEQFF
TRBD1,TRBV12-5,CASGHGTGADTQYF
TRBD1,TRBV28,CASRDDRAYEQYF
TRBD2,TRBV5-1,CASSLAGRGNEQFF
-,TRBV29-1,CSVVQIEDTQYF
TRBD1,TRBV5-4,CASSLGQGTGEQYF
TRBD2,TRBV20-1,CSASAGEGSYNEQFF
TRBD1,TRBV18,CASSPNTGTGGWPQHF
TRBD2,TRBV5-1,CASSPGLAGVGETQYF
TRBD2,TRBV18,CASSPLGSGTRTGELFF
-,TRBV25-1,CASRGTWGLGTGELFF
-,TRBV18,CASSPQGAEAFF
TRBD2,TRBV6-6,CASNRGSGWSGEQYF
TRBD2,TRBV9,CASSPRTSGTQETQYF
TRBD1,TRBV19,CASSVRDRGRAPEAFF
-,TRBV6-2/TRBV6-3,CASSDPPGQGTQPQHF
TRBD1,TRBV3-1/TRBV3-2,CASSPRAGGTGELFF
TRBD2,TRBV4-1,CASSQEDGLAGDDTQYF
-,TRBV15,CATSREGGGQPQHF
-,TRBV15,CATSRDLAQRRGRHYEQYF
TRBD2,TRBV2,CASSPSSGGTQYF
-,TRBV5-1,CASSSLQGLSTDTQYF
TRBD2,TRBV18,CASSASGRYEQYF
-,TRBV5-4,CASSLSGETQYF
-,TRBV7-3,CASSLAGRNTEAFF
TRBD2,TRBV3-1/TRBV3-2,CASSQGPIAGGPETQYF
-,TRBV25-1,CASSELGASGNTIYF
-,TRBV10-3,CAISDVTTNTGELFF
-,TRBV3-1/TRBV3-2,CASSPYGNTDTQYF
-,TRBV28,CASSSTLPGSYNEQFF
TRBD2,TRBV6-2/TRBV6-3,CASIPGASGRASSYNEQFF
TRBD2,TRBV9,CASSPTGGLAESYEQYF